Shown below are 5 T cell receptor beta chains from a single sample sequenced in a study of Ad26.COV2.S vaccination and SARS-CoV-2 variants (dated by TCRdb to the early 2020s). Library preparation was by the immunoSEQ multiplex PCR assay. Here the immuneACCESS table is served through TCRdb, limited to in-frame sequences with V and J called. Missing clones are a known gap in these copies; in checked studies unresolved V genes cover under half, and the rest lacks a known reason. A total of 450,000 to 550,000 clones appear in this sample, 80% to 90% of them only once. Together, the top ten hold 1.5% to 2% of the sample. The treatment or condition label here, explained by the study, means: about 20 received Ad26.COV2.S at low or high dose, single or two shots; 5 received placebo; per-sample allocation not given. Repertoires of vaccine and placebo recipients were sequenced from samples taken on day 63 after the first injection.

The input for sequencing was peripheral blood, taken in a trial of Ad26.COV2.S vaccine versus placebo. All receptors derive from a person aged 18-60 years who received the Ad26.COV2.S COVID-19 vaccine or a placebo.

This CDR3 is CASSYVAGGTGGYTF. CDR3 bases: TGTGCCAGCAGTTACGTGGCAGGGGGCACGGGTGGCTACACCTTC. J is TRBJ1-2 and V is TRBV6-5, with TRBD1 matching 8 bases. Trimming removed 2 bases from V and 7 bases from J; junction bases left unmatched: 9. The CDR3 consists of 15 residues. Germline-derived CDR1 and CDR2 are MNHEY and SVGAGI.

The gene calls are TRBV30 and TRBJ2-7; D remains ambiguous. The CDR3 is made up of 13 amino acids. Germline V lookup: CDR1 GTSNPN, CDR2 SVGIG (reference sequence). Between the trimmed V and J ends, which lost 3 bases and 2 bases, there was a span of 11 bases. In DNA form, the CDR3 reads TGTGCCTGGAGGGGTGGCAGTACCTACGAGCAGTACTTC. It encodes CAWRGGSTYEQYF.

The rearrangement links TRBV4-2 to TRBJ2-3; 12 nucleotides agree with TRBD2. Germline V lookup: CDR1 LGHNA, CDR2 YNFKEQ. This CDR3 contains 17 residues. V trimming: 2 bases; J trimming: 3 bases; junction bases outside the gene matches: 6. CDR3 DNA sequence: TGTGCCAGCAGCCAACCTAGCGGGGGGGCAAAGACAGATACGCAGTATTTT. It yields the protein CASSQPSGGAKTDTQYF.

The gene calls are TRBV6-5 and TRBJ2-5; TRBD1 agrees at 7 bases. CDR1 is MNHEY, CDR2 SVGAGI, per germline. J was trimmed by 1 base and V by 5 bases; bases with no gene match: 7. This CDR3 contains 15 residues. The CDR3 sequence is CASSQGQISQETQYF. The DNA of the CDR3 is TGTGCCAGCAGTCAGGGACAGATTAGCCAAGAGACCCAGTACTTC.

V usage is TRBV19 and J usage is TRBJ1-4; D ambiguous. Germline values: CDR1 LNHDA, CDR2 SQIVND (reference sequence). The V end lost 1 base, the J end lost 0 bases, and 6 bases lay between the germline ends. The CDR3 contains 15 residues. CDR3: CASSIVAATNEKLFF. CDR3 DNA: TGTGCCAGTAGTATAGTAGCTGCAACTAATGAAAAACTGTTTTTT.